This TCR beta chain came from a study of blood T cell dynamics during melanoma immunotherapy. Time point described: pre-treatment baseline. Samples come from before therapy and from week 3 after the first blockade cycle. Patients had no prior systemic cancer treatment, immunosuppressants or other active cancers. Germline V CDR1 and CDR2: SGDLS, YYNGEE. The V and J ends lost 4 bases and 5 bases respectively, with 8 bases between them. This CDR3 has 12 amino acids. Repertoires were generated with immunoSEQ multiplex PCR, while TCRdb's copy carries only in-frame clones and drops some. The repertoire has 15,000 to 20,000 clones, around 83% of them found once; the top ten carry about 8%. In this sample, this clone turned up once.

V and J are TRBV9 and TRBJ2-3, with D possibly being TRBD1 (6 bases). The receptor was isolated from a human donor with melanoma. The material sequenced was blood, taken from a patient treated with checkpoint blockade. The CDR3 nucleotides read TGTGCCAGCAGCCGGGACATAGATACGCAGTATTTT. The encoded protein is CASSRDIDTQYF.